The clone carrying this T cell receptor (beta chain) was observed once. This specimen comes from a study of blood T cell repertoires in COVID-19. About the study: The United States, Italy and Spain provided the acute and convalescent COVID-19 samples. In each case, the material was cDNA or gDNA derived from T cells, B-cell-depleted T cells, or PBMCs.

How the authors handled the data: Scientists estimated how many nucleated cells there were by amplifying reference gene primers. Profiled with immunoSEQ multiplex PCR; TCRdb holds only in-frame clones, not every one. That table is the source of V, J and clone size, and D and trimming were worked out from the DNA. The table includes approximately 76,000 clones, 90% to 95% detected once. Sequenced: peripheral blood. The clonotype comes from a human donor in a cohort sampled during active COVID-19.

The CDR3: CASSQPGTGVEQYF. The CDR3, as DNA: TGCGCCAGCAGCCAACCCGGGACAGGGGTCGAGCAGTACTTC. This chain connects TRBV4-1 to TRBJ2-7, with 10 positions matching TRBD1. The CDR3 length is 14 residues. Germline trimming cut 2 bases from V and 6 bases from J; bases unmatched to any gene: 4. The germline V gene has CDR1 MGHRA and CDR2 YSYEKL.